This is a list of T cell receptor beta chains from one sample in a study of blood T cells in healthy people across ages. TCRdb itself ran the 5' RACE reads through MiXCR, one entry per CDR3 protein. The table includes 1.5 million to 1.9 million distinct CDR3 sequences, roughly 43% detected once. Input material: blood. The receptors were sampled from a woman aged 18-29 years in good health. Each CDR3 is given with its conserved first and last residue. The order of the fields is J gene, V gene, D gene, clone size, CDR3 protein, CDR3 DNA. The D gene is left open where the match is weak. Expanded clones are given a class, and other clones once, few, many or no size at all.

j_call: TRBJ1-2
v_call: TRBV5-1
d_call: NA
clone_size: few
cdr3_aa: CASSEDANYGYTF
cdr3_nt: TGCGCCAGCAGCGAGGACGCCAACTATGGCTACACCTTC

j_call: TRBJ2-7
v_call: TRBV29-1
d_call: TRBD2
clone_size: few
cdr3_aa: CSGGEGYEQYF
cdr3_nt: TGCAGCGGTGGGGAGGGCTACGAGCAGTACTTC

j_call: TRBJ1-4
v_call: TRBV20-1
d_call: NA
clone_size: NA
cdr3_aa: CSAGRRGGREKLFF
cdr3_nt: TGCAGTGCTGGGAGGAGGGGCGGTCGGGAAAAACTGTTTTTT

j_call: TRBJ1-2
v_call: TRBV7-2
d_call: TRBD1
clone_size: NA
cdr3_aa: CASTVDRDYGYTF
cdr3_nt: TGTGCCAGCACCGTTGACAGGGACTATGGCTACACCTTC

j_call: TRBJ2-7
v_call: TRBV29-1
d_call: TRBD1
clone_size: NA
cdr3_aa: CSANVRQGTYEQYF
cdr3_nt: TGCAGCGCTAACGTCCGACAGGGGACCTACGAGCAGTACTTC

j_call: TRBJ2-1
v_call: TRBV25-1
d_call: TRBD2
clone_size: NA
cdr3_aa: CACTERGVNEQFF
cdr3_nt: TGTGCCTGCACAGAGCGGGGGGTCAATGAGCAGTTCTTC

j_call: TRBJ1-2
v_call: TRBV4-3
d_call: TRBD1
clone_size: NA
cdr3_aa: CASSQEDRVSDGYTF
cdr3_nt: TGCGCCAGCAGCCAAGAAGACAGGGTTTCGGATGGCTACACCTTC

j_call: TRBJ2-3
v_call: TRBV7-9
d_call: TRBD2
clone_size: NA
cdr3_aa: CASSDGTSGRASTQYF
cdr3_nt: TGTGCCAGCAGCGACGGGACTAGCGGGAGGGCCAGTACGCAGTATTTT

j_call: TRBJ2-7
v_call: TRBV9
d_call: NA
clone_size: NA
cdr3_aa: CASSPSGFTYEQYF
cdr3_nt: TGTGCCAGCAGTCCTTCGGGGTTTACCTACGAGCAGTACTTC

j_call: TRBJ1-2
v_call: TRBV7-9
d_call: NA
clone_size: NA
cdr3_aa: CASSLDGPERDGYTF
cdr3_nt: TGTGCCAGCAGCTTAGATGGCCCGGAAAGGGATGGCTACACCTTC

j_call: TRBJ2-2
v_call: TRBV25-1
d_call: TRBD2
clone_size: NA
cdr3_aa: CASSDQALRLAGEMNTRELFF
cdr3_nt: TGTGCCAGCAGTGACCAGGCCCTGAGACTAGCGGGAGAGATGAACACCAGGGAGCTGTTTTTT

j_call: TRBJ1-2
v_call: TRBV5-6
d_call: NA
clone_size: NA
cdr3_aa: CASSLGRPLGYGYTF
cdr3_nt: TGTGCCAGCAGCTTGGGACGACCTTTGGGCTATGGCTACACCTTC

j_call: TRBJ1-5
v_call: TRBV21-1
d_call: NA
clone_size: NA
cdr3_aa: CASSKAGGGADYNQPQHF
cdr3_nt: TGTGCCAGCAGCAAAGCGGGAGGGGGGGCCGACTACAATCAGCCCCAGCATTTT

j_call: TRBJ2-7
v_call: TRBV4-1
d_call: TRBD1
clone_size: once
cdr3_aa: CASSQRQGTYEQYF
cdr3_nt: TGCGCCAGCAGCCAAAGACAGGGCACCTACGAGCAGTACTTC

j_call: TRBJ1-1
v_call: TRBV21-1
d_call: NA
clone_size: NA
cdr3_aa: CASSKGGRPNTEAFF
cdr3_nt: TGTGCCAGCAGCAAAGGAGGGCGGCCGAACACTGAAGCTTTCTTT

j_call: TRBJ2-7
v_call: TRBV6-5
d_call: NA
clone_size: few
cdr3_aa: CASSYSFRFSYEQYF
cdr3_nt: TGTGCCAGCAGTTACTCGTTCAGGTTCTCCTACGAGCAGTACTTC

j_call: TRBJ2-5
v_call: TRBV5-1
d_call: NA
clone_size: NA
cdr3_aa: CASRDGQETQYF
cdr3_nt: TGCGCCAGCAGGGACGGACAAGAGACCCAGTACTTC

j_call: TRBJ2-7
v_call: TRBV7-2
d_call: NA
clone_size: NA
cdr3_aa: CASSSAPLVEGGRKHEQYF
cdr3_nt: TGTGCCAGCAGCTCAGCGCCTTTGGTTGAGGGGGGGCGCAAACACGAGCAGTACTTC

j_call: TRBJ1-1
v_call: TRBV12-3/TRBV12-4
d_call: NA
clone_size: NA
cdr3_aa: CASCPETLNTEAFF
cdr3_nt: TGTGCCAGCTGCCCCGAGACCCTGAACACTGAAGCTTTCTTT

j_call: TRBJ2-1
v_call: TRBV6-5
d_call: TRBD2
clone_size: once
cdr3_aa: CASSYGRALAGDRNEQFF
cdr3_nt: TGTGCCAGCAGTTACGGACGGGCGCTAGCGGGAGATAGGAATGAGCAGTTCTTC